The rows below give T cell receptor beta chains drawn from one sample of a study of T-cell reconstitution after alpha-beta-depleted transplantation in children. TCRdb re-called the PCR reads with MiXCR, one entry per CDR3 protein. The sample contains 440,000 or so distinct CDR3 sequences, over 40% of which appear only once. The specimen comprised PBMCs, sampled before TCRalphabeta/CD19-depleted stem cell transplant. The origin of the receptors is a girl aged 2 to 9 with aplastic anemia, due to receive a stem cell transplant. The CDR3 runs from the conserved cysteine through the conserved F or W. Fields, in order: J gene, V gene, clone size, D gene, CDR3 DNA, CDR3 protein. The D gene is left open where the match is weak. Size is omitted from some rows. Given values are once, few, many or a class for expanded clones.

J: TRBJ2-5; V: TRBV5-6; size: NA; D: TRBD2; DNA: TGTGCCAGCAGCCGGGGGGGAGATCGGGAGACCCAGTACTTC; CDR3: CASSRGGDRETQYF
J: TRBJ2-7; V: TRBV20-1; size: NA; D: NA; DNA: TGCAGTGCTGAAGCGGAAGGGCCCTCCTACGAGCAGTACTTC; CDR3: CSAEAEGPSYEQYF
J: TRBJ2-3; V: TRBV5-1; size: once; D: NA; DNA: TGCGCCAGCAGTGACAGGCCAAGGAGCACAGATACGCAGTATTTT; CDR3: CASSDRPRSTDTQYF
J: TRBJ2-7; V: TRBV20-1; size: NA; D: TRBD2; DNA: TGCAGTGCTAGGGATCCTATAGCGGGAAATCTATACGAGCAGTACTTC; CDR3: CSARDPIAGNLYEQYF
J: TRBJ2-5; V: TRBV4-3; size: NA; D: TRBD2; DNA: TGCGCCAGCAGCCAAGCAGCGGGGGAGACCCAGTACTTC; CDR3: CASSQAAGETQYF
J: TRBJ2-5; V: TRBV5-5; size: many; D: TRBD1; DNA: TGTGCCAGCAGCTTCAATGGACAGGGGCCGGAGACCCAGTACTTC; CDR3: CASSFNGQGPETQYF
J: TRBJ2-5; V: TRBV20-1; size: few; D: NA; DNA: TGCAGCGCTAGGGGGGCGGAGACCCAGTACTTC; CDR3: CSARGAETQYF
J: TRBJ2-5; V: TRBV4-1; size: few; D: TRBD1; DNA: TGCGCCAGCAGCCAAGGCCAGAGACAGGGATTAGAGACCCAGTACTTC; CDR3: CASSQGQRQGLETQYF
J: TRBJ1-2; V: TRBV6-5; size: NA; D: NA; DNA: TGTGCCAGCAGTTACCCAGGAACCGGGGCCCGAGCTAACTATGGCTACACCTTC; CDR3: CASSYPGTGARANYGYTF
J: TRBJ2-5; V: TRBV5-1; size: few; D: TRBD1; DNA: TGCGCCAGCAGCCCCGGACAGGTTGAAGAGACCCAGTACTTC; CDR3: CASSPGQVEETQYF
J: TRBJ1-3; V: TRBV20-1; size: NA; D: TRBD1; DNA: TGCAGTGCCGGGGGGGACAGGAGGGAAAACACCATATATTTT; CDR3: CSAGGDRRENTIYF
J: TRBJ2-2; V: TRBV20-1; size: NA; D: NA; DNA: TGCAGTGCTAGAGAGGCCAGGAGGAACACCGGGGAGCTGTTTTTT; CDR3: CSAREARRNTGELFF
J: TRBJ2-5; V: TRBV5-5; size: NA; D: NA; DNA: TGTGCCAGCAGCTCCCGAACGGACAGCCAAGAGACCCAGTACTTC; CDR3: CASSSRTDSQETQYF
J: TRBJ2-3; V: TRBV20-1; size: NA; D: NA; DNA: TGCAGTGCTAGAGATGGGCGGAACCCAGCAAATACGCAGTATTTT; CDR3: CSARDGRNPANTQYF
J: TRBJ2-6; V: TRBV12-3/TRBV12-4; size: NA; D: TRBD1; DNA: TGTGCCAGCAGTTTAAGGTCAGGGGGCTGGGCTGGGGCCAACGTCCTGACTTTC; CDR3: CASSLRSGGWAGANVLTF
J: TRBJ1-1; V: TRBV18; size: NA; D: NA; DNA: TGTGCCAGCTCCCCACAGACAGGAATGAACACTGAAGCTTTCTTT; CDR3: CASSPQTGMNTEAFF
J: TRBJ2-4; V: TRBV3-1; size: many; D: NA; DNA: TGTGCCAGCAGCCAAGGCCAAAACATTCAGTACTTC; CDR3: CASSQGQNIQYF
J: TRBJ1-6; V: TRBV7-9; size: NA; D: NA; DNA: TGTGCCAGCAGCTTAGCTGTTTCGGTCTCACCCCTCCACTTT; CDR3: CASSLAVSVSPLHF
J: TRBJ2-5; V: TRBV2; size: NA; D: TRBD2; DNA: TGTGCCAGCATTGGTCGAGCGGGAGGGGAGACCCAGTACTTC; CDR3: CASIGRAGGETQYF
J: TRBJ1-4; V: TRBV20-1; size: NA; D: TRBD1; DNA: TGCAGTGCTAGGCGCCCATCCGGGACAGGGGTGTCGAAACTGTTTTTT; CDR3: CSARRPSGTGVSKLFF
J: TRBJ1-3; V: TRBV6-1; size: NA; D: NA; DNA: TGTGCCAGCAGTGAGGGACGGTACTCTGGAAACACCATATATTTT; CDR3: CASSEGRYSGNTIYF
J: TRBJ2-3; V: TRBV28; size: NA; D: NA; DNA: TGTGCCAGCAGTTTATATCCGGGGGAGGTAGATACGCAGTATTTT; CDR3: CASSLYPGEVDTQYF
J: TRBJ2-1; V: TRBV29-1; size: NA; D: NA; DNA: TGCAGCGTTGAACGGCAGGGCTACAATGAGCAGTTCTTC; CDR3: CSVERQGYNEQFF
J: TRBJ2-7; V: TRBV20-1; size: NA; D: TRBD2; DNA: TGCAGTGCTTCTAGCGGGGCAAACGAGCAGTACTTC; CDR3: CSASSGANEQYF
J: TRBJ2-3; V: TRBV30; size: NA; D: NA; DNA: TGTGCCTGGATTGCCGACAAAGGGAGGACAGATACGCAATATTTT; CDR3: CAWIADKGRTDTQYF
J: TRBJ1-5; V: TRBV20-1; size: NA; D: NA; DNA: TGCAGTGCGAAGTCCTACTCTCTCAATCAGCCCCAGCATTTT; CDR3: CSAKSYSLNQPQHF
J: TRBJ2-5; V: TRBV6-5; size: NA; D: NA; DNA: TGTGCCAGCATTAGGGGAGAGACCCAGTACTTC; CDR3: CASIRGETQYF
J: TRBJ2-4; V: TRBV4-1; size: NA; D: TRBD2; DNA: TGCGCCAGCAGCCAAGACCCTAGCGGGAGGGCCGGAGCCAAAAACATTCAGTACTTC; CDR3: CASSQDPSGRAGAKNIQYF
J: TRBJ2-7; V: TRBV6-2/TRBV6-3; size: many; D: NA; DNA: TGTGCCAGCAGCAGGGCGTACGAGTGGCAGTACTTC; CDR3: CASSRAYEWQYF
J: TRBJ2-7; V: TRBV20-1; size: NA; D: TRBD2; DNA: TGCAGTGCTAGTTCCGTTGGGGCTAGCGGGGGGGCTTACGAGCAGTACTTC; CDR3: CSASSVGASGGAYEQYF
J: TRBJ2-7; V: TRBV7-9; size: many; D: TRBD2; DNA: TGTGCCAGCAGCTTACCAGGGACTAGCAACCACGAGCAGTACTTC; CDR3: CASSLPGTSNHEQYF
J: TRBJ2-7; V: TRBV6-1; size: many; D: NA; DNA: TGTGCCAGCAGTGAACCGACAGGGAGGTTATGGGATTCCTACGAGCAGTACTTC; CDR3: CASSEPTGRLWDSYEQYF
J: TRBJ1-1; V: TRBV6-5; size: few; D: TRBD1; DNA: TGTGCCAGCAGTCAGACAGGGTTAAGAGCTTTCTTT; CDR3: CASSQTGLRAFF
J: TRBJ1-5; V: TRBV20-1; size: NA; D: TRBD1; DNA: TGCAGTGCTGTCCGGGACAGTGGGGATCAGCCCCAGCATTTT; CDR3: CSAVRDSGDQPQHF
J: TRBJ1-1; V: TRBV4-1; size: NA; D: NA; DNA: TGCGCCAGCAGCCAAGATGGAGTCAGGGAGGTTCAGAACACTGAAGCTTTCTTT; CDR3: CASSQDGVREVQNTEAFF
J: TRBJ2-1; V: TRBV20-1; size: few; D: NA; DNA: TGCAGTGCTAGAGGGCCGGGTAGCTCCTACAATGAGCAGTTCTTC; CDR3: CSARGPGSSYNEQFF
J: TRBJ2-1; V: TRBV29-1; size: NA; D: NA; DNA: TGCAGCGTTGAGTACCAGGGTGGTGGTGAGCAGTTCTTC; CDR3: CSVEYQGGGEQFF
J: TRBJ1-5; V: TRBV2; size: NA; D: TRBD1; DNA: TGTGCCAGCGGGCGGGACAGGGGGAATCAGCCCCAGCATTTT; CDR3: CASGRDRGNQPQHF
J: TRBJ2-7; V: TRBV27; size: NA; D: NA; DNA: TGTGCCAGCAGTTTATCCCTGGGCTACGAGCAGTACTTC; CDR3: CASSLSLGYEQYF
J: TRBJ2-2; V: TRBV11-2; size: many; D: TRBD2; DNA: TGTGCCAGCAGCAACCCTAGCGGGACGAACACCGGGGAGCTGTTTTTT; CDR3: CASSNPSGTNTGELFF
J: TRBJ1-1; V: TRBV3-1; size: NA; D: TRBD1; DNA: TGTGCCAGCAGCCCGGGACAGGGCTTCGGGTTGAACACTGAAGCTTTCTTT; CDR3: CASSPGQGFGLNTEAFF
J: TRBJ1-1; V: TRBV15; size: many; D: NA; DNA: TGTGCCACCAGCAGAGGGGGGAACGTTGAAGCTTTCTTT; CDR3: CATSRGGNVEAFF
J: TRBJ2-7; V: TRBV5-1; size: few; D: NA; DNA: TGCGCCAGCAGCCTTCTCGATGACTACGAGCAGTACTTC; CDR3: CASSLLDDYEQYF
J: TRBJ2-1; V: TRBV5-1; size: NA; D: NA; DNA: TGCGCCGGTTTGTCTGGGGAGCAGTTCTTC; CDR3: CAGLSGEQFF
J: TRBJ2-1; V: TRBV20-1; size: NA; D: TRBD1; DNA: TGCAGTGCAGCCGGGACAGGGAGTGAGCAGTTCTTC; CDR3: CSAAGTGSEQFF